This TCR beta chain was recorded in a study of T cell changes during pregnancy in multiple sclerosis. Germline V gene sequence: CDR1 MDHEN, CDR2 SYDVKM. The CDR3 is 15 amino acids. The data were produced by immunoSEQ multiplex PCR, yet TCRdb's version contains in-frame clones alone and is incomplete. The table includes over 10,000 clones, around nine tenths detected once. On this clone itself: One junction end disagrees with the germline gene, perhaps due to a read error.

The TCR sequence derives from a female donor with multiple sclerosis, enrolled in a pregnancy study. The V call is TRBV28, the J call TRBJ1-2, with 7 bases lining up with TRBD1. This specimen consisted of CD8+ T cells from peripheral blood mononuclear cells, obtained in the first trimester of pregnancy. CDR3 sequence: CAGSRSGGSNYGYTF. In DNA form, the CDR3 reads TGTGCCGGCAGTCGTTCAGGGGGTTCTAACTATGGCTACACCTTC.